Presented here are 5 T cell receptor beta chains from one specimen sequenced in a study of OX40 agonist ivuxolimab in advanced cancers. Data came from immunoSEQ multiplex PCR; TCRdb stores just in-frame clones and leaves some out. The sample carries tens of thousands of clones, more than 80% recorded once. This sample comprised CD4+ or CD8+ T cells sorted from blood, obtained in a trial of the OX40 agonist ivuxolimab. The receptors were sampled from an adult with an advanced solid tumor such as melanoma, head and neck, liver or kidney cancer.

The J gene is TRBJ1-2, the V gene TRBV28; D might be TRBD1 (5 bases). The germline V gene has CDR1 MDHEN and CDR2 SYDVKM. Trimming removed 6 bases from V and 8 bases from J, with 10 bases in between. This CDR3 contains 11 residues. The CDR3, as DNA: TGTGCCAGCAGAACCAGGGAAGGCTACACCTTC. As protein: CASRTREGYTF.

CDR3 nucleotides: TGCAGCGTGGGGACAGGGGGTGGCCAGTACTTC. The encoded protein is CSVGTGGGQYF. The chain has TRBV29-1 and TRBJ2-5; TRBD1 matches 11 bases. CDR3 length: 11 residues. From germline, CDR1 is SQVTM and CDR2 ANQGSEA. J lost 10 bases, V lost 6 bases, and 4 bases had no gene match.

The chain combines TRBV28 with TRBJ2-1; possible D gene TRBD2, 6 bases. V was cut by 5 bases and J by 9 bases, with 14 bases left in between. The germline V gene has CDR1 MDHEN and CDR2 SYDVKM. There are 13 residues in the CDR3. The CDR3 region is CASSRGGDGEQFF. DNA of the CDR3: TGTGCCAGCAGTCGCGGCGGGGACGGTGAGCAGTTCTTC.

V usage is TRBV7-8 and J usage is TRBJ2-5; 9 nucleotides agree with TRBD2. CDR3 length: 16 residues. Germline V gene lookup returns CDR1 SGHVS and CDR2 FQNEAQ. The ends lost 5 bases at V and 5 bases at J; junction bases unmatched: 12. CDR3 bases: TGTGCCAGCAGCCCGCCGCGGGGGGGGGCGGGGGAGACCCAGTACTTC. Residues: CASSPPRGGAGETQYF.

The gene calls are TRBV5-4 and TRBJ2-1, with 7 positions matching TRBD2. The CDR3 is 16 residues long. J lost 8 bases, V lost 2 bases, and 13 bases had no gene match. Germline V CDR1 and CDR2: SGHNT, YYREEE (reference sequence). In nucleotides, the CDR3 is TGTGCCAGCAGCTTATCGGCGCGGGAGTGGGGGTATGAGCAGTTCTTC. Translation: CASSLSAREWGYEQFF.